This T cell receptor (beta chain) was recovered during a study of shared clonotypes between healthy human individuals. The CDR3 extends over 12 amino acids. Germline lookup yields CDR1 LNHDA and CDR2 SQIVND (reference sequence). Trimming left V 8 bases short and J 7 bases short, with 11 bases between. In the naive CD8 group, cells lacked CD45RO and were positively selected for CCR7, so terminally differentiated effector memory CD45RA+ cells were left out. The repertoire was sequenced with immunoSEQ multiplex PCR; TCRdb's copy has only in-frame clones and lacks some. The data show roughly 890,000 clones, over 90% seen once.

This TCR came from a young man in good health. Source material: naive CD8+ T cells sorted from blood. The chain combines TRBV19 with TRBJ2-2; D uncertain. The CDR3 is CASCEYGGELFF. In nucleotides, the CDR3 is TGTGCCAGTTGCGAGTACGGCGGGGAGCTGTTTTTT.